Shown below are 20 T cell receptor beta chains from a single sample sequenced in a study of blood T cell repertoires in COVID-19. Some clones are missing from TCRdb's copy, which holds only in-frame ones; the method was immunoSEQ multiplex PCR. Here the sample spans 150,000 to 200,000 clones, more than 70% being singletons. The sequencing sample was made of peripheral blood. All receptors come from a man aged 18 to 30 with active or convalescent COVID-19.

The chain employs TRBV19 and TRBJ1-2; 11 nucleotides line up with TRBD1. The CDR3 runs 15 residues. After removal of 3 bases from V and 4 bases from J, the junction contained 4 bases not matched to a gene. The V gene's germline CDR1 is LNHDA and CDR2 SQIVND (reference sequence). DNA of the CDR3: TGTGCCAGTAGTATCCGGGACAGGGGGACCTATGGCTACACCTTC. Its protein is CASSIRDRGTYGYTF.

V and J are TRBV5-5 and TRBJ2-7; a possible D gene is TRBD1 (5 bases). The germline V gene encodes CDR1 SGHKS and CDR2 YYEKEE (reference sequence). The CDR3 consists of 12 residues. The ends were cut back, 3 bases at V and 3 bases at J, with 7 bases in the middle. DNA for the CDR3: TGTGCCAGCAGCTCGCAGGGCTACGAGCAGTACTTC. Amino acids: CASSSQGYEQYF.

The CDR3 loop is CASSWGTGVYNEQFF. The DNA of the CDR3 is TGTGCCAGCAGTTGGGGGACAGGGGTCTACAATGAGCAGTTCTTC. The chain carries TRBV5-4 and TRBJ2-1, with TRBD1 identical over 10 bases. Germline loops: CDR1 SGHNT, CDR2 YYREEE (reference sequence). CDR3 length: 15 residues. With 5 bases clipped from V and 3 bases from J, the junction kept 5 bases outside the gene matches.

This clone has only one observation. The chain carries TRBV10-1 and TRBJ2-3; 8 bases align to TRBD2. In germline, CDR1 is WNHNN, CDR2 SYGVQD (reference sequence). V lost 3 bases to trimming and J lost 6 bases; unmatched junction nucleotides: 8. The length of the CDR3 is 15 residues. The CDR3 DNA reads TGCGCCAGCAGTGATCGGGCGGGGGGCCTGGATACGCAGTATTTT. It yields the protein CASSDRAGGLDTQYF.

The chain links TRBV5-4 to TRBJ1-2; 8 positions agree with TRBD1. The CDR3 covers 15 residues. With 0 bases clipped from V and 8 bases from J, the junction kept 9 bases outside the gene matches. CDR1 and CDR2 from the germline V gene are SGHNT and YYREEE (reference sequence). CDR3 residues: CASSLVSGQGGGYTF. The CDR3 DNA follows: TGTGCCAGCAGCTTGGTAAGCGGACAGGGCGGAGGCTACACCTTC. The complete variable domain, with remaining parts taken from reference TRBV5-4 and TRBJ1-2, reads ETGVTQSPTHLIKTRGQQVTLRCSSQSGHNTVSWYQQALGQGPQFIFQYYREEENGRGNFPPRFSGLQFPNYSSELNVNALELDDSALYLCASSLVSGQGGGYTFGSGTRLTVV.

The chain employs TRBV7-7 and TRBJ1-6; D is undetermined. The V gene lost 5 bases and the J gene lost 14 bases, with 22 bases spanning the gap. Germline V CDR1 and CDR2: SSHAT, FNYEAQ (reference sequence). The CDR3 contains 15 residues. The DNA for the CDR3 is TGTGCCAGCAGCCATCGACTAAAGACGTCGTTTTCCCTCCACTTT. Amino acids: CASSHRLKTSFSLHF.

The chain has TRBV7-6 and TRBJ2-1, with 12 bases identical to TRBD2. The CDR3 consists of 16 residues. Germline V CDR1 and CDR2: SGHVS, FNYEAQ. Trimming took 1 base from V and 5 from J; bases not matched to a gene: 3. CDR3: CASSLVTSGSHNEQFF. For the CDR3, the DNA is TGTGCCAGCAGCTTAGTGACTAGCGGGAGCCACAATGAGCAGTTCTTC. Supplemented by reference TRBV7-6 and TRBJ2-1, the full variable domain reads GAGVSQSPRYKVTKRGQDVALRCDPISGHVSLYWYRQALGQGPEFLTYFNYEAQQDKSGLPNDRFSAERPEGSISTLTIQRTEQRDSAMYRCASSLVTSGSHNEQFFGPGTRLTVL.

The gene calls are TRBV29-1 and TRBJ1-5, with TRBD1 identical over 7 bases. The CDR3 extends over 14 amino acids. Germline V gene data show CDR1 as SQVTM and CDR2 as ANQGSEA. Germline trimming cut 6 bases from V and 0 bases from J; bases unmatched to any gene: 5. DNA of the CDR3: TGCAGCGTAATCGACAGGGTTAGCAATCAGCCCCAGCATTTT. Translating gives CSVIDRVSNQPQHF.

Here the CDR3 reads CASSEQSGGVTDTQYF. In nucleotides, the CDR3 is TGTGCCAGCAGTGAACAGAGCGGGGGGGTCACAGATACGCAGTATTTT. The chain carries TRBV6-1 and TRBJ2-3; 10 bases match TRBD2. The CDR3 has 16 amino acids. The J segment lost 2 bases and the V segment lost 2 bases, leaving 4 bases of the junction unmatched. From germline, CDR1 is MNHNS and CDR2 SASEGT.

In this sample, this clone turned up once. J is TRBJ2-3 and V is TRBV7-7; possible D gene TRBD1, 5 bases. Germline V gene lookup returns CDR1 SSHAT and CDR2 FNYEAQ (reference sequence). The CDR3 extends over 16 amino acids. V lost 3 bases and J 1 base, leaving 14 bases between the germline ends. The CDR3 sequence is CASSLGWGPGTDTQYF. The CDR3 bases are TGTGCCAGCAGCTTGGGTTGGGGCCCCGGCACAGATACGCAGTATTTT.

This sequence joins TRBV29-1 and TRBJ2-7; 9 positions match TRBD1. The CDR3 runs to 14 residues. Germline CDR1 and CDR2: SQVTM and ANQGSEA. After removal of 2 bases from V and 7 bases from J, the junction contained 9 bases not matched to a gene. The CDR3 protein is CSVENRGPSIEQYF. DNA of the CDR3: TGCAGCGTTGAAAACAGGGGGCCGAGTATTGAGCAGTACTTC.

Only a few counts were recorded for this clone. The rearrangement links TRBV10-3 to TRBJ2-1, with TRBD2 identical over 14 bases. Trimming cost V 0 bases and J 6 bases; bases outside gene matches: 7. Germline V lookup: CDR1 ENHRY, CDR2 SYGVKD. CDR3 length equals 18 residues. In nucleotides, the CDR3 is TGTGCCATCAGTGAGTCTTACGGGACTAGCGGGAGTGGCAATGAGCAGTTCTTC. This encodes CAISESYGTSGSGNEQFF.

The chain is built from TRBV5-1 and TRBJ2-2, with TRBD2 as a possible D gene (5 bases). V was trimmed by 0 bases and J by 5 bases, leaving 17 bases between them. Germline loops: CDR1 SGHRS, CDR2 YFSETQ. The CDR3 is made up of 17 amino acids. The CDR3 DNA follows: TGCGCCAGCAGCTTGGCGGGGAACTTAGACGTTACCGGGGAGCTGTTTTTT. Translating gives CASSLAGNLDVTGELFF.

This clone was seen just once. The V call is TRBV6-5, the J call TRBJ2-7; 7 bases line up with TRBD2. The CDR3 has 16 amino acids. Germline V gives CDR1 MNHEY, CDR2 SVGAGI. V was clipped by 1 base and J by 4 bases; unmatched bases: 10. The DNA of the CDR3 is TGTGCCAGCAGTTACTTTGGGGGAGGGCCATCATACGAGCAGTACTTC. It is translated as CASSYFGGGPSYEQYF.

This sequence joins TRBV18 and TRBJ2-7; the D is unclear. V lost 3 bases and J 7 bases, leaving 10 bases between the germline ends. The CDR3 extends over 12 amino acids. CDR1 and CDR2 from the germline V gene are KGHSH and LQKENI. This chain's CDR3 is CASSPLDKEQYF. The CDR3 DNA sequence: TGTGCCAGCTCACCCCTCGACAAGGAGCAGTACTTC.

V is TRBV10-3 and J is TRBJ1-1, with no clear D. From germline, CDR1 is ENHRY and CDR2 SYGVKD. There are 13 residues in the CDR3. Trimming cost V 3 bases and J 1 base, with 6 bases left between them. The CDR3 here is CAISDGKNTEAFF. CDR3 in DNA: TGTGCCATCAGTGACGGGAAGAACACTGAAGCTTTCTTT.

This rearrangement joins TRBV4-3 to TRBJ2-1; D is unresolved. The V end was cut by 1 base, the J end by 2 bases, with 18 bases between. The germline gives CDR1 LGHNA, CDR2 YSLEER. The CDR3 has 18 amino acids. CDR3 in amino acids: CASSQAPARSLAYNEQFF. The CDR3, as DNA: TGCGCCAGCAGCCAAGCCCCGGCGAGGAGCCTTGCCTACAATGAGCAGTTCTTC.

The chain uses TRBV5-1 and TRBJ1-1, with D perhaps matching TRBD1 (5 bases). CDR1 is SGHRS and CDR2 is YFSETQ in the germline V gene. V was clipped by 0 bases and J by 5 bases, with 11 bases between them. This CDR3 contains 14 residues. This chain's CDR3 is CASSLVSGSTEAFF. In nucleotides, the CDR3 is TGCGCCAGCAGCTTGGTTTCAGGGTCGACTGAAGCTTTCTTT.

The chain employs TRBV13 and TRBJ2-7, with 10 positions matching TRBD1. V was pared by 4 bases and J by 1 base, with 4 bases of the junction left unmatched. The CDR3 is made up of 15 amino acids. Germline V gene sequence: CDR1 PRHDT, CDR2 FYEKMQ (reference sequence). The CDR3 is CASSSRDRGSYEQYF. The CDR3 bases are TGTGCCAGCAGCTCCCGGGACAGGGGATCCTACGAGCAGTACTTC. The variable domain in full, with the rest retrieved from reference TRBV13 and TRBJ2-7, is AAGVIQSPRHLIKEKRETATLKCYPIPRHDTVYWYQQGPGQDPQFLISFYEKMQSDKGSIPDRFSAQQFSDYHSELNMSSLELGDSALYFCASSSRDRGSYEQYFGPGTRLTVT.

V and J are TRBV6-6 and TRBJ2-2; tentative D call: TRBD2 (5 bases). CDR1 is MNHNY and CDR2 is SVGAGI in the germline V gene (reference sequence). The CDR3 is made up of 15 amino acids. The CDR3 loop reads CAIRGSEGNTGELFF. CDR3 bases: TGTGCGATCAGAGGGTCAGAGGGGAACACCGGGGAGCTGTTTTTT.